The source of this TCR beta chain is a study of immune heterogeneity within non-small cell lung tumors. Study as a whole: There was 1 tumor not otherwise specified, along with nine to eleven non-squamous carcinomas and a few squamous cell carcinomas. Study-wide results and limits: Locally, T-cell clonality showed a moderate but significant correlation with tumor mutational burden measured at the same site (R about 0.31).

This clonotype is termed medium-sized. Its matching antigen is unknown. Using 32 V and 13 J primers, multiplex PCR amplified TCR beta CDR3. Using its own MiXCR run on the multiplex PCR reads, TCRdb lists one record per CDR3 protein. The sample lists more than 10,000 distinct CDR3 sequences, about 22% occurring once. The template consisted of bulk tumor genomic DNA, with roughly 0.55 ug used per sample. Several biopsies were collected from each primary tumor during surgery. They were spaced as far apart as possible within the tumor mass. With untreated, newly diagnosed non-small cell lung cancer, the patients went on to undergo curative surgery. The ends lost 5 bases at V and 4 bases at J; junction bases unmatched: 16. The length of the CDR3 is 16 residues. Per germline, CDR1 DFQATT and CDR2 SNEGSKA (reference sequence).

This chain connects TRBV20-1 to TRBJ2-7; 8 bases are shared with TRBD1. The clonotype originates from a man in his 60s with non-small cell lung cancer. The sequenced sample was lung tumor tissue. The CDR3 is CSARSPPTGVRYEQYF. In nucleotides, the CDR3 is TGCAGTGCTCGCTCGCCCCCGACAGGGGTCAGGTACGAGCAGTACTTC.